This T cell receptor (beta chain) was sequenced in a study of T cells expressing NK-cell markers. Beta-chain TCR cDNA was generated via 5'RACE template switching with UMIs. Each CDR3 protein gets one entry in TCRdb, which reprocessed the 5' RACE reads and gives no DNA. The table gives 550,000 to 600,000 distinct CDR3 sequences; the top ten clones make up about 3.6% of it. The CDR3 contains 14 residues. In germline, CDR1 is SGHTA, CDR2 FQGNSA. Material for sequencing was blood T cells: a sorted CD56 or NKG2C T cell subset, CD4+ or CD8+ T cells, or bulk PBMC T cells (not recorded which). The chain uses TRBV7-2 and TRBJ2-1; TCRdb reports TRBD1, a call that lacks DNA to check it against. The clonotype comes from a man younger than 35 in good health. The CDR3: CASSPQGSGGEQFF.